The next 23 T cell receptor beta chains were all read from a single sample in a study of technical replicates of blood from several donors. Clones were read by immunoSEQ multiplex PCR, and TCRdb kept only the in-frame ones, dropping some. The sample lists some 66,000 clones; roughly 90% were seen once. The sequenced material came from PBMCs. The receptor set was obtained from a human donor in good health. Some clones in this sample may be carry-over from other donors' samples.

This clone appeared a single time. The V call is TRBV6-5, the J call TRBJ2-1, with a possible D match to TRBD2 (6 bases). The ends were cut back, 2 bases at V and 6 bases at J, with 14 bases in the middle. Germline assignment: CDR1 MNHEY and CDR2 SVGAGI. The CDR3 is 15 amino acids. The chain's CDR3 is CASSYNPSAPNEQFF. The DNA for the CDR3 is TGTGCCAGCAGTTACAACCCTAGCGCACCCAATGAGCAGTTCTTC.

The sample holds one count of this clone. The rearrangement links TRBV7-2 to TRBJ1-2, with D possibly matching TRBD1 (5 bases). This CDR3 is 14 amino acids long. Looked up from germline, CDR1 is SGHTA and CDR2 is FQGNSA. Deletions cut 2 bases from V and 4 bases from J, with 11 bases between. In DNA form, the CDR3 reads TGTGCCAGCAGCTTATTAGGACATCGCTATGGCTACACCTTC. It is translated as CASSLLGHRYGYTF. The full variable domain, in which reference TRBV7-2 and TRBJ1-2 provide the parts outside the CDR3, is GAGVSQSPSNKVTEKGKDVELRCDPISGHTALYWYRQSLGQGLEFLIYFQGNSAPDKSGLPSDRFSAERTGGSVSTLTIQRTQQEDSAVYLCASSLLGHRYGYTFGSGTRLTVV.

The chain joins TRBV6-1 to TRBJ2-2, with 9 nucleotides matching TRBD1. The CDR3 spans 15 residues. The V gene end was trimmed by 6 bases and the J gene end by 5 bases; junction bases not matched to a gene: 7. Germline V gene data show CDR1 as MNHNS and CDR2 as SASEGT. CDR3 in amino acids: CASSSGTGLTGELFF. The CDR3 DNA follows: TGTGCCAGCAGCTCCGGGACAGGGCTGACCGGGGAGCTGTTTTTT.

The V gene is TRBV2, the J gene TRBJ2-1; D perhaps matches TRBD2 (6 bases). Per the germline V gene, CDR1 is SNHLY and CDR2 is FYNNEI. Deletions cut 7 bases from V and 5 bases from J, with 15 bases between. This CDR3 contains 14 residues. For the CDR3, the DNA is TGTGCCAGCATCTTAGGGCGGGGAAACAATGAGCAGTTCTTC. This codes for CASILGRGNNEQFF.

The rearrangement links TRBV2 to TRBJ1-2; D gene uncertain. Trimming shortened V by 1 base and J by 5 bases, and 8 bases separated the two germline ends. CDR1 and CDR2 from the germline V gene are SNHLY and FYNNEI. The CDR3 spans 13 residues. This CDR3 reads CASSEVVTYGYTF. The CDR3 coding sequence is TGTGCCAGCAGTGAAGTTGTGACATATGGCTACACCTTC. The entire variable domain, with the rest obtained from reference TRBV2 and TRBJ1-2, is as follows: EPEVTQTPSHQVTQMGQEVILRCVPISNHLYFYWYRQILGQKVEFLVSFYNNEISEKSEIFDDQFSVERPDGSNFTLKIRSTKLEDSAMYFCASSEVVTYGYTFGSGTRLTVV.

The rearrangement links TRBV6-4 to TRBJ2-3; 8 bases agree with TRBD2. There are 16 residues in the CDR3. CDR1 MRHNA and CDR2 SNTAGT come from the germline V gene. Trimming cost V 8 bases and J 2 bases; bases outside gene matches: 12. The CDR3 loop is CASLDPGGRITDTQYF. The CDR3 DNA sequence: TGTGCCAGCTTAGACCCGGGGGGGCGGATCACAGATACGCAGTATTTT.

The V gene is TRBV5-1, the J gene TRBJ2-2; a weak D match, TRBD1 (6 bases). The V gene's germline CDR1 is SGHRS and CDR2 YFSETQ. Trimming took off 2 bases at V and 6 bases at J, with 14 bases between the two ends. CDR3 length: 15 amino acids. Written as DNA, the CDR3 is TGCGCCAGCAGCTTCTCAGGGGCGTCCGCCGGGGAGCTGTTTTTT. This translates into CASSFSGASAGELFF.

Comment on this clone: An end of the junction differs from the germline gene, which may be a read error. CDR3 in amino acids: CASSLDYSEQFF. In DNA form, the CDR3 reads TGTGCCAGCAGCTTAGATTACAGTGAGCAGTTCTTC. The chain links TRBV11-2 to TRBJ2-1; D gene unclear. Germline-derived CDR1 and CDR2 are SGHAT and FQNNGV. The CDR3 is made up of 12 amino acids. The full variable domain, with the rest looked up from reference TRBV11-2 and TRBJ2-1, is EAGVAQSPRYKIIEKRQSVAFWCNPISGHATLYWYQQILGQGPKLLIQFQNNGVVDDSQLPKDRFSAERLKGVDSTLKIQPAKLEDSAVYLCASSLDYSEQFFGPGTRLTVL.

J is TRBJ2-3 and V is TRBV4-1; TRBD2 matches 11 bases. Unmatched junction bases numbered 9, after V lost 3 bases and J lost 7 bases. Per germline, CDR1 MGHRA and CDR2 YSYEKL. This CDR3 region has 16 residues. The CDR3 loop reads CASSHQLAGERNTQYF. For the CDR3, the DNA is TGCGCCAGCAGCCACCAACTAGCGGGAGAACGAAATACGCAGTATTTT.

The chain employs TRBV18 and TRBJ1-1; tentative D call: TRBD1 (5 bases). In germline, CDR1 is KGHSH, CDR2 LQKENI. This CDR3 region has 15 residues. Trimming left V 0 bases short and J 0 bases short, with 8 bases between. The CDR3, as DNA: TGTGCCAGCTCACCACCGAGGACAATGAACACTGAAGCTTTCTTT. This encodes CASSPPRTMNTEAFF.

This chain links TRBV7-9 with TRBJ2-3, with a tentative D call TRBD2 (7 bases). V shed 5 bases and J shed 6 bases, with 15 bases lying between them. The germline V gene encodes CDR1 SEHNR and CDR2 FQNEAQ (reference sequence). CDR3 size: 14 residues. CDR3 amino acids: CASSPRGGSDTQYF. CDR3 sequence (DNA): TGTGCCAGCAGCCCTAGGGGGGGATCGGATACGCAGTATTTT.

Concerning this clone: One junction end does not reproduce the germline sequence, and a read error may be involved. V is TRBV7-9 and J is TRBJ1-1; tentative D call: TRBD1 (5 bases). This CDR3 region has 14 residues. Germline CDR1 is SEHNR and CDR2 is FQNEAQ (reference sequence). CDR3 region: CASSLGGVKTEAFF. The DNA of the CDR3 is TGTGCCAGCAGCTTAGGGGGCGTGAAAACTGAAGCTTTCTTT.

This clone was counted between two and nine times. This chain uses TRBV5-1 with TRBJ2-7, with D hard to call. The length of the CDR3 is 13 residues. Germline values: CDR1 SGHRS, CDR2 YFSETQ. With 1 base removed from V and 3 bases from J, the gap between germline ends came to 8 bases. The CDR3 DNA reads as TGCGCCAGCAGCTTGACTGATCTCTACGAGCAGTACTTC. It translates to CASSLTDLYEQYF. The variable domain in full, completed from reference TRBV5-1 and TRBJ2-7, reads KAGVTQTPRYLIKTRGQQVTLSCSPISGHRSVSWYQQTPGQGLQFLFEYFSETQRNKGNFPGRFSGRQFSNSRSEMNVSTLELGDSALYLCASSLTDLYEQYFGPGTRLTVT.

CDR3 nucleotides: TGTGCCAGCACCCAAAGTAGCGAGCAGTTCTTC. This gives the protein CASTQSSEQFF. V usage is TRBV5-8 and J usage is TRBJ2-1, with D hard to call. The CDR3 is made up of 11 amino acids. Trimming removed 6 bases at V and 10 bases at J, with 11 bases between. CDR1 and CDR2 (germline): SGHTS, YDEGEE.

This chain links TRBV19 with TRBJ2-3; 11 bases line up with TRBD2. Trimming removed 4 bases from V and 5 bases from J; junction bases left unmatched: 2. This CDR3 region has 14 residues. Germline lookup yields CDR1 LNHDA and CDR2 SQIVND (reference sequence). CDR3 in DNA: TGTGCCAGTAGTACCGGACTAGCGGGAGATACGCAGTATTTT. It encodes CASSTGLAGDTQYF.

This clone was detected once. The CDR3 DNA sequence: TGTGCCATCAGCCCTAGCGGGGGGGGCCAGTACTTC. Translation: CAISPSGGGQYF. The V gene is TRBV10-3, the J gene TRBJ2-4, with 12 bases fitting TRBD2. The CDR3 consists of 12 residues. Trimming took 6 bases from V and 13 from J; bases not matched to a gene: 4. Germline CDR1 and CDR2: ENHRY and SYGVKD.

The chain links TRBV7-2 to TRBJ2-1; weak D call: TRBD1 (6 bases). The V gene's germline CDR1 is SGHTA and CDR2 FQGNSA. The CDR3 consists of 13 residues. Trimming left V 8 bases short and J 10 bases short, with 18 bases between. The CDR3 reads CASGRTGFDEQFF. CDR3 nucleotide sequence: TGTGCCAGCGGGAGAACAGGGTTTGACGAGCAGTTCTTC.

The rearrangement links TRBV7-2 to TRBJ2-6; a possible D gene is TRBD2 (6 bases). CDR3 size: 15 residues. V lost 5 bases to trimming and J lost 3 bases, with 11 bases between them. Germline CDR1 is SGHTA and CDR2 is FQGNSA. Here the CDR3 reads CASSSPGSGANVLTF. CDR3 DNA sequence: TGTGCCAGCAGCAGCCCCGGGAGTGGGGCCAACGTCCTGACTTTC.

The V and J genes are TRBV18 and TRBJ1-5; 7 nucleotides align to TRBD1. Trimming at V came to 8 bases and at J to 6 bases, leaving 7 bases not matched to a gene. CDR1 and CDR2 (germline): KGHSH, LQKENI. This CDR3 is built from 13 residues. Here the CDR3 reads CASNTGASQPQHF. The CDR3 DNA is TGTGCCAGCAACACAGGGGCCTCTCAGCCCCAGCATTTT.

The chain links TRBV5-8 to TRBJ2-6; D remains unclear. V was shortened by 3 bases and J by 0 bases, with 13 bases between the two germline ends. This CDR3 is 17 amino acids long. The germline V gene has CDR1 SGHTS and CDR2 YDEGEE. For the CDR3, the DNA is TGTGCCAGCAGCTCCCGGCCGGCAGGCTCTGGGGCCAACGTCCTGACTTTC. Its translation: CASSSRPAGSGANVLTF.

This clone was detected only once. DNA for the CDR3: TGTGCCAGCACCCCTGGACTGAATCTTGACTACACCTTC. Residues: CASTPGLNLDYTF. J is TRBJ1-2 and V is TRBV2, with no clear D. From germline, CDR1 is SNHLY and CDR2 FYNNEI. This CDR3 has 13 amino acids. With 7 bases removed from V and 10 bases from J, the gap between germline ends came to 19 bases.

The chain carries TRBV30 and TRBJ1-2; 8 nucleotides line up with TRBD1. In germline, CDR1 is GTSNPN, CDR2 SVGIG (reference sequence). The CDR3 is 12 residues long. Germline trimming cut 7 bases from V and 1 base from J; bases unmatched to any gene: 2. The CDR3 reads CASGGGNYGYTF. CDR3 in DNA: TGTGCCTCAGGGGGCGGTAACTATGGCTACACCTTC.

The chain employs TRBV5-1 and TRBJ2-7; 8 bases agree with TRBD1. Germline V gene lookup returns CDR1 SGHRS and CDR2 YFSETQ. V dropped 2 bases and J dropped 3; count of bases not matched to a gene: 4. The CDR3 spans 14 residues. The CDR3 here is CASSLGQGRYEQYF. The CDR3, as DNA: TGCGCCAGCAGCTTAGGACAGGGCCGCTACGAGCAGTACTTC.